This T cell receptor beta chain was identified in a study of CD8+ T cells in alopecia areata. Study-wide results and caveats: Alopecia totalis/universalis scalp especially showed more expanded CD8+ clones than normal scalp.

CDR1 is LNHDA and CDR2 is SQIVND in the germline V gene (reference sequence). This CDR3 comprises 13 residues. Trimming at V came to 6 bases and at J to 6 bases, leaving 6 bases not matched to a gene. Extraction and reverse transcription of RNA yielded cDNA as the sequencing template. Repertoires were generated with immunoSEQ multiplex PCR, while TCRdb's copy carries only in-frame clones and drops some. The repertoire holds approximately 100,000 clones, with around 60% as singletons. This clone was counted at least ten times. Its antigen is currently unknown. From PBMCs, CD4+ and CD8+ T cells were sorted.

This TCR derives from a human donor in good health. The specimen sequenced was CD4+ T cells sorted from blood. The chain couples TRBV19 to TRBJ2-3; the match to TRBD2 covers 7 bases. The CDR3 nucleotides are TGTGCCAGTAGGCTTGGGGGAGGGGATACGCAGTATTTT. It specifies CASRLGGGDTQYF.